This paragraph reports one TCR beta chain. What it binds is not known. The record originates from a study of post-analysis software for immune sequencing data. Study at large: Some patients lacked subtype; others had relapsing-remitting, secondary progressive or progressive-relapsing disease. Study-level points and caveats: Strong same-batch co-clustering of samples appeared with F measure clustering. Comparison of patients with controls showed roughly five TRBV segments more frequent in patients, TRBV5-6, TRBV5-1 and TRBV20-1 among them. Versus controls, multiple sclerosis patients showed significantly lower diversity (normalized Chao1).

V lost 6 bases and J 7 bases, leaving 20 bases between the germline ends. The germline gives CDR1 MNHNS, CDR2 SASEGT. The length of the CDR3 is 15 residues. Unique molecular identifiers were built into the TCR beta cDNA libraries. There were roughly 0.9 to 10 million T cells, and roughly 0.5 million cDNA molecules came from them. Each CDR3 protein gets one entry after TCRdb re-called the PCR reads with MiXCR. The data hold approximately 570,000 distinct CDR3 sequences, with 44% observed a single time. The material sequenced was blood. This sequence was found in a girl aged 5 to 17 with multiple sclerosis. This sequence joins TRBV6-1 and TRBJ2-3; D perhaps matches TRBD1 (6 bases). The CDR3 region is CASSTADRQAYTQYF. CDR3 DNA: TGTGCCAGCAGCACCGCAGACCGACAGGCCTATACGCAGTATTTT.